This TCR beta chain was sequenced during a study of cytomegalovirus exposure and HLA in healthy donors. The protocol was immunoSEQ multiplex PCR, while the TCRdb copy is restricted to in-frame clones and leaves out a portion. The sample yields 150,000 to 200,000 clones, around four fifths seen once. Of note for this clone: Its antigen remains unknown.

V lost 3 bases and J 5 bases, leaving 11 bases between the germline ends. CDR1 and CDR2 (germline): ENHRY, SYGVKD. This CDR3 region has 14 residues. Overall study findings and caveats: According to a later analysis, TCR clusters from the first cohort tended to co-occur in the 120 or so validation repertoires.

The clonotype comes from a man younger than 45 in good health and CMV-seropositive. The genes are TRBV10-3 and TRBJ2-1; D is perhaps TRBD2 (7 bases). The source material was PBMCs. The CDR3 here is CAISEPGGHNEQFF. In DNA form, the CDR3 reads TGTGCCATCAGTGAACCGGGGGGCCACAATGAGCAGTTCTTC.